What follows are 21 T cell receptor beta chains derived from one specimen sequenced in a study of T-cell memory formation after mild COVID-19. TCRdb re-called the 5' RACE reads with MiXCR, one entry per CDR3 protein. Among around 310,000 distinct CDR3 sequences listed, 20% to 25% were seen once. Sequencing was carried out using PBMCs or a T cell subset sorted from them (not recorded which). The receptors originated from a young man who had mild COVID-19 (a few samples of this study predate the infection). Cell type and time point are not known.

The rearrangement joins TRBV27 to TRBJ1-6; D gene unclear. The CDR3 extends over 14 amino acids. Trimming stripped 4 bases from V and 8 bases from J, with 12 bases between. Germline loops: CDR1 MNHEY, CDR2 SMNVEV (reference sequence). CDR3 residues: CASSSPLLDSPLHF. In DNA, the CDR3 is TGTGCCAGCAGTTCCCCTTTACTCGATTCACCCCTCCACTTT.

The CDR3 here is CASSPVAGQGEAFF. DNA of the CDR3: TGTGCCAGCAGCCCCGTCGCGGGACAGGGTGAAGCTTTCTTT. This chain joins TRBV7-8 and TRBJ1-1; TRBD1 agrees at 9 bases. The V and J ends lost 5 bases and 7 bases, in that order; junction bases with no gene match: 8. This CDR3 contains 14 residues. The germline V gene encodes CDR1 SGHVS and CDR2 FQNEAQ.

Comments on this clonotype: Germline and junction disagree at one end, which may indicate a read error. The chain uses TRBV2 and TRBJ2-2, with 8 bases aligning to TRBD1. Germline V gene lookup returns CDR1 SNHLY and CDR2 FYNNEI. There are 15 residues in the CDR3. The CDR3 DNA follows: TGTGACAGCAGTGTGGCCAGGGGGCCCACAGGGGAGCTGTTTTTT. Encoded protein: CDSSVARGPTGELFF.

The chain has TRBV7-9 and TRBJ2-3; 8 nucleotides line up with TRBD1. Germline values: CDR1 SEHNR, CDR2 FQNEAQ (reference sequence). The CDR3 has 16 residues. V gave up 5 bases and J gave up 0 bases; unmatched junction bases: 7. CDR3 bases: TGTGCCAGCAGCCTTCTCAGGACAGGGAGCACAGATACGCAGTATTTT. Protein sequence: CASSLLRTGSTDTQYF. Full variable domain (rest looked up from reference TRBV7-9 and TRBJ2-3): DTGVSQNPRHKITKRGQNVTFRCDPISEHNRLYWYRQTLGQGPEFLTYFQNEAQLEKSRLLSDRFSAERPKGSFSTLEIQRTEQGDSAMYLCASSLLRTGSTDTQYFGPGTRLTVL.

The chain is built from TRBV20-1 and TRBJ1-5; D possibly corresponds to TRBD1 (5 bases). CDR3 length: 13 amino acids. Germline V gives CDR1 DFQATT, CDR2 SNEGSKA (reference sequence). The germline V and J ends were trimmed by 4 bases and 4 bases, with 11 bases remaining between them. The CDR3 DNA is TGCAGTGCTATTTCGAGGGGAAATCAGCCCCAGCATTTT. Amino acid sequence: CSAISRGNQPQHF.

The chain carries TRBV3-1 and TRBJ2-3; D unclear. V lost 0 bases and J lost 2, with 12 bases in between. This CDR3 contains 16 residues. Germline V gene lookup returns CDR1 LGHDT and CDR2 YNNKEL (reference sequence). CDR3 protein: CASSQETLKPTDTQYF. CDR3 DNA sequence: TGTGCCAGCAGCCAAGAGACACTCAAACCCACAGATACGCAGTATTTT.

For the CDR3, the DNA is TGTGCCAGCAGCCCTCGGACAGGGGGCCGCTATGGCTACACCTTC. It specifies CASSPRTGGRYGYTF. The chain is built from TRBV7-2 and TRBJ1-2; TRBD1 matches 11 bases. With V trimmed by 5 bases and J by 4 bases, 6 bases remained unmatched. The length of the CDR3 is 15 residues. Germline loops: CDR1 SGHTA, CDR2 FQGNSA.

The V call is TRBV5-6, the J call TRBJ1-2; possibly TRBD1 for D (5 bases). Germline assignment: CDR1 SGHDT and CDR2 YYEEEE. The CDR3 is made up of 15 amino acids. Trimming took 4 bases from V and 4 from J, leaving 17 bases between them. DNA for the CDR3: TGTGCCAGCAGCCCCGGCAGGGCCGGGGGCTATGGCTACACCTTC. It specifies CASSPGRAGGYGYTF.

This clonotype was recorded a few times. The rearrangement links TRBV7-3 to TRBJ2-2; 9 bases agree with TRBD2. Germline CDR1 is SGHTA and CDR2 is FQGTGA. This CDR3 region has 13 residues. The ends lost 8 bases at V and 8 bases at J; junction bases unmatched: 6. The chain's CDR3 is CASGGLAAGELFF. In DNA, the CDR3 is TGTGCCAGCGGGGGACTAGCTGCGGGGGAGCTGTTTTTT.

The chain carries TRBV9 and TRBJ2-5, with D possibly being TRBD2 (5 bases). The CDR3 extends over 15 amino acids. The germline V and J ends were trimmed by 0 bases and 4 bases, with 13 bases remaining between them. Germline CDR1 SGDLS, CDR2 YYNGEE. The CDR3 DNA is TGTGCCAGCAGCGTAGAGTCGGGGATGGGAGAGACCCAGTACTTC. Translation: CASSVESGMGETQYF.

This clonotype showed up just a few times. Here the CDR3 reads CSARTHEPYSRTDTQYF. The CDR3 DNA reads as TGCAGTGCTAGAACGCATGAACCCTATTCTCGCACAGATACGCAGTATTTT. The chain is built from TRBV20-1 and TRBJ2-3; D uncertain. This CDR3 has 17 residues. V was cut by 2 bases and J by 1 base, with 19 bases left in between. Germline V gene data show CDR1 as DFQATT and CDR2 as SNEGSKA (reference sequence).

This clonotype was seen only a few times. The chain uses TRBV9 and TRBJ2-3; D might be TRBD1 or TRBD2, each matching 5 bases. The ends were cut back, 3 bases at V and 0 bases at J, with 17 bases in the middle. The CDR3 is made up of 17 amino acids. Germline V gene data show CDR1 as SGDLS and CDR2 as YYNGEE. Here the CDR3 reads CASSGGLRLASTDTQYF. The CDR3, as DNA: TGTGCCAGCAGCGGGGGGTTGCGGCTAGCTAGCACAGATACGCAGTATTTT.

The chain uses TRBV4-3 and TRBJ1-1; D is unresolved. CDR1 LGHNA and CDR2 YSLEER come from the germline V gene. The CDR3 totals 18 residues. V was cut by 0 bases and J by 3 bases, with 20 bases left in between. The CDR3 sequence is CASSQDSYNDGGDTEAFF. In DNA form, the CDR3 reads TGCGCCAGCAGCCAAGATTCATATAATGACGGTGGGGACACTGAAGCTTTCTTT.

The DNA of the CDR3 is TGTGCCAGCAGTGAATGGAACGAGCAGTACTTC. Protein: CASSEWNEQYF. This rearrangement joins TRBV6-1 to TRBJ2-7; D unclear. The CDR3 runs to 11 residues. Germline V lookup: CDR1 MNHNS, CDR2 SASEGT. Trimming removed 2 bases at V and 5 bases at J, with 4 bases between.

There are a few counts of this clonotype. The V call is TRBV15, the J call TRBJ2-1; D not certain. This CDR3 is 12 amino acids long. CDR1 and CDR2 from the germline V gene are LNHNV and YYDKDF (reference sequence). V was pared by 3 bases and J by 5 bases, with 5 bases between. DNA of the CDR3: TGTGCCACCAGCAGGCGGAACAATGAGCAGTTCTTC. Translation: CATSRRNNEQFF. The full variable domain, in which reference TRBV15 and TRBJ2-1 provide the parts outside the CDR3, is DAMVIQNPRYQVTQFGKPVTLSCSQTLNHNVMYWYQQKSSQAPKLLFHYYDKDFNNEADTPDNFQSRRPNTSFCFLDIRSPGLGDTAMYLCATSRRNNEQFFGPGTRLTVL.

The CDR3 region has the DNA TGCAGCGCCGGAAGGCGGGAGGCAGATACGCAGTATTTT. This encodes CSAGRREADTQYF. The genes are TRBV29-1 and TRBJ2-3; 8 positions agree with TRBD2. The CDR3 length is 13 residues. V was pared by 7 bases and J by 4 bases, with 7 bases of the junction left unmatched. In germline, CDR1 is SQVTM, CDR2 ANQGSEA.

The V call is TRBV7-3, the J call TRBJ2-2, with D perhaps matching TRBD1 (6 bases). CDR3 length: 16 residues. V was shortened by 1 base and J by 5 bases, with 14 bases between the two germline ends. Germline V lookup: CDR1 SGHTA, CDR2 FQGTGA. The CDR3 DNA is TGTGCCAGCAGCTTAAGGATGGGGGCCGCAACCGGGGAGCTGTTTTTT. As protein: CASSLRMGAATGELFF.

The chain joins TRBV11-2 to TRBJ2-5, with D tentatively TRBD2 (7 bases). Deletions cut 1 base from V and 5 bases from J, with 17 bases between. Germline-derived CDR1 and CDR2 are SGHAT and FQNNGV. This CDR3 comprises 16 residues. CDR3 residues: CASSLVSGGPMETQYF. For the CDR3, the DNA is TGTGCCAGCAGCTTAGTGTCGGGGGGCCCGATGGAGACCCAGTACTTC.

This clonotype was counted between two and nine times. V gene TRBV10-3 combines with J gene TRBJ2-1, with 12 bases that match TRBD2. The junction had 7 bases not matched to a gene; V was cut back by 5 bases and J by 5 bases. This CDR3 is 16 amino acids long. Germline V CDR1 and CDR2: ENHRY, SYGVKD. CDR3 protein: CAISPQTSGGNNEQFF. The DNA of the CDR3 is TGTGCCATCAGTCCCCAGACTAGCGGGGGCAACAATGAGCAGTTCTTC.

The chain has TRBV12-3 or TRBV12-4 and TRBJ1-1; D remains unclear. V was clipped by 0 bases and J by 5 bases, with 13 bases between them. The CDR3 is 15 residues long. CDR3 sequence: CASSLAGTEGTEAFF. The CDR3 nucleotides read TGTGCCAGCAGTTTAGCCGGAACCGAGGGAACTGAAGCTTTCTTT.

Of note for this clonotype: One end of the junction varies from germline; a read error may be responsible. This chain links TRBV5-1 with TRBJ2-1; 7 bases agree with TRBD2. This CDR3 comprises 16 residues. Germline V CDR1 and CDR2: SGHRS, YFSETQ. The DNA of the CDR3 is TGCGACAGCAGCCCCGCGGGGGTAGGGCCCTACAATGAGCAGTTCTTC. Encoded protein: CDSSPAGVGPYNEQFF.